The present TCR beta chain was sequenced within a study of human T cells and chemical hapten exposure. Study details: Per-sample TCR yield variability stemmed mainly from small pooled library volume differences.

Study conclusions and caveats: No change in TCRs above 1 in 1000 frequency was produced by DPC sensitization.

One entry per CDR3 protein results from TCRdb running MiXCR on the RACE reads. The table lists just over 90,000 distinct CDR3 sequences, about 8.8% of them singletons, with about 3.1% in the top ten. Indicated time point: healthy volunteer bleed at 2 weeks. RNA extraction used unfractionated whole blood as the source of total RNA. For this clonotype: The target antigen is unknown.

The J segment lost 10 bases and the V segment lost 6 bases, leaving 3 bases of the junction unmatched. CDR3 length: 11 residues. Germline values: CDR1 LGHNA, CDR2 YNFKEQ. The sequencing input was whole blood. This clonotype was sampled from a female donor in good health. Some clones in this sample may be carry-over from other donors' samples. This chain connects TRBV4-2 to TRBJ2-1; 7 nucleotides line up with TRBD2. The CDR3 reads CASSRSGEQFF. DNA for the CDR3: TGTGCCAGCAGTCGTAGCGGGGAGCAGTTCTTC.